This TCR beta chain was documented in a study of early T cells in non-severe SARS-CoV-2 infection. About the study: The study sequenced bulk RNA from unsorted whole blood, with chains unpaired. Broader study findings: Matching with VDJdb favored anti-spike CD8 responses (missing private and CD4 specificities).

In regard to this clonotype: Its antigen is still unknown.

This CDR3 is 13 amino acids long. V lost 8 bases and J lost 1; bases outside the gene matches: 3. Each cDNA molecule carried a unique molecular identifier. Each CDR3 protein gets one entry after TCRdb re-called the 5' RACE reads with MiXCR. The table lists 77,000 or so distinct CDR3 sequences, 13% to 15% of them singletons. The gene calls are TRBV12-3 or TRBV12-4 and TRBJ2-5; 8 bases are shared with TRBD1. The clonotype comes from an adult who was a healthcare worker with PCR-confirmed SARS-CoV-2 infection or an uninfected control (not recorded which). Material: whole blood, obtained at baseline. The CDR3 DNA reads TGTGCCAGCTGTGGACAGGGCCAAGAGACCCAGTACTTC. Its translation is CASCGQGQETQYF.